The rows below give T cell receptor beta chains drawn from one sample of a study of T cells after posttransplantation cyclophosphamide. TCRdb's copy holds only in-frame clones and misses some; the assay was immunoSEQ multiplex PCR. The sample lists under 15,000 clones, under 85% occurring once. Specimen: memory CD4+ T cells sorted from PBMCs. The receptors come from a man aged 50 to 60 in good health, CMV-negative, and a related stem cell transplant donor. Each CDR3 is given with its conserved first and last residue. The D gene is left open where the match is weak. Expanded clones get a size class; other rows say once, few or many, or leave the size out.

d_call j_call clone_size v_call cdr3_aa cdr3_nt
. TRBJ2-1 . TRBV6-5 CASSYVAPRTYNEQFF TGTGCCAGCAGTTACGTAGCCCCACGCACTTACAATGAGCAGTTCTTC
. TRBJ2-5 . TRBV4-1 CASSHPQGQTQYF TGCGCCAGCAGCCATCCTCAGGGTCAGACCCAGTACTTC
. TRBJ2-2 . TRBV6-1 CASRFGSNTGELFF TGTGCCAGCAGGTTCGGGTCCAACACCGGGGAGCTGTTTTTT
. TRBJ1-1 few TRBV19 CASSVGAYTEAFF TGTGCCAGTAGCGTGGGGGCCTACACTGAAGCTTTCTTT
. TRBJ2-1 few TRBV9 CASRPLSSYNEQFF TGTGCCAGCAGGCCCTTGAGCTCCTACAATGAGCAGTTCTTC
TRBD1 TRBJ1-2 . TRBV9 CASRQTGASNNYGYTF TGTGCCAGCAGACAGACAGGGGCGTCAAATAACTATGGCTACACCTTC
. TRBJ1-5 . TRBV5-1 CASSPVGASNQPQHF TGCGCCAGCAGCCCGGTGGGCGCTAGCAATCAGCCCCAGCATTTT
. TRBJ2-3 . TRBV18 CASSPWGEDTQYF TGTGCCAGCTCACCCTGGGGGGAGGATACGCAGTATTTT
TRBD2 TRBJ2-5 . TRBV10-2 CASSAAGGETQYF TGCGCCAGCAGCGCAGCGGGGGGGGAGACCCAGTACTTC
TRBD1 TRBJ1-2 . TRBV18 CASSQGQTNYGYTF TGTGCCAGCTCCCAGGGACAGACTAACTATGGCTACACCTTC
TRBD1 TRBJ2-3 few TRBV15 CATSRDRGDTQYF TGTGCCACCAGCAGAGACAGGGGGGATACGCAGTATTTT
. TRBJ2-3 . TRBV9 CASSVVDRPTDTQYF TGCGCCAGCAGCGTGGTGGACAGACCGACAGATACGCAGTATTTT
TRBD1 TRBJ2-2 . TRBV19 CASLMTGIDPGELFF TGTGCCAGTCTGATGACAGGGATTGACCCCGGGGAGCTGTTTTTT
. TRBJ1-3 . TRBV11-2 CASDAGTSTIYF TGTGCCAGCGACGCGGGTACTTCCACCATATATTTT
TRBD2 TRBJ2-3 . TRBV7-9 CASSLGRLAGAAKTDTQYF TGTGCCAGCAGCTTAGGGAGACTAGCGGGGGCCGCTAAAACAGATACGCAGTATTTT
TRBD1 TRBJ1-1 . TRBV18 CASWSTGGSLTEAFF TGTGCCAGCTGGTCGACAGGGGGCTCTCTCACTGAAGCTTTCTTT
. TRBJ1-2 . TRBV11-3 CASSLVPDNYGYTF TGTGCCAGCAGCTTAGTCCCAGATAACTATGGCTACACCTTC
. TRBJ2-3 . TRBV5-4 CASSFPGASSTDTQYF TGTGCCAGCAGCTTTCCGGGAGCATCGAGCACAGATACGCAGTATTTT
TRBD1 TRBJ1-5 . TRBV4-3 CASSLDRADQPQHF TGCGCCAGCAGCCTAGACAGGGCGGATCAGCCCCAGCATTTT
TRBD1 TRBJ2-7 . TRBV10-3 CAIKGTGTYEQYF TGTGCCATCAAGGGGACAGGTACCTACGAGCAGTACTTC
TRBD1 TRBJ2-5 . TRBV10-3 CAISAQTGTWETQYF TGTGCCATCAGTGCCCAGACAGGGACGTGGGAGACCCAGTACTTC
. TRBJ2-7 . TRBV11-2 CASSLVEGIEQYF TGTGCCAGCAGCCTAGTGGAGGGCATCGAGCAGTACTTC
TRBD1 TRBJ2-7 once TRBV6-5 CASSYSTGQGAKKQYF TGTGCCAGCAGTTACTCGACGGGACAGGGGGCTAAAAAGCAGTACTTC
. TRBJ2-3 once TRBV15 CATSRGGQSTDTQYF TGTGCCACCAGCAGAGGAGGACAAAGCACAGATACGCAGTATTTT
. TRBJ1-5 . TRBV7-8 CASSFGQKDQPQHF TGTGCCAGCAGCTTTGGACAAAAAGATCAGCCCCAGCATTTT
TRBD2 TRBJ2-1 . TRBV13 CASSSQGLVAGERGEEQFF TGTGCCAGCAGCTCCCAAGGGTTAGTAGCGGGGGAACGTGGGGAGGAGCAGTTCTTC
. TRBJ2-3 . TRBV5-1 CASSSYLGTDTQYF TGCGCCAGCAGCTCCTACCTGGGCACAGATACGCAGTATTTT
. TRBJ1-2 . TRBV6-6 CASSYSSGYDYGYTF TGTGCCAGCAGTTACTCGTCAGGGTATGACTATGGCTACACCTTC
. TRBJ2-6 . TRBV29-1 CSVEGGSGANVLTF TGCAGCGTTGAGGGGGGTTCTGGGGCCAACGTCCTGACTTTC
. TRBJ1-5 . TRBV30 CAWSDYSNQPQHF TGTGCCTGGTCGGACTATAGCAATCAGCCCCAGCATTTT
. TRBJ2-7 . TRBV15 CATSRSHQVDEQYF TGTGCCACCAGCAGGAGCCATCAGGTGGACGAGCAGTACTTC
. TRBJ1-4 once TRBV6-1 CASNPSPAAEKLFF TGTGCCAGCAACCCCTCCCCAGCGGCTGAAAAACTGTTTTTT
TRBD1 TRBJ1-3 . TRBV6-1 CASSDTGQGGNTIYF TGTGCCAGCAGTGATACGGGACAGGGAGGGAACACCATATATTTT
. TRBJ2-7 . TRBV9 CASSVTGGTEQYF TGTGCCAGCAGCGTAACTGGGGGGACCGAGCAGTACTTC
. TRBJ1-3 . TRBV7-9 CASSQSYSGNTIYF TGCGCCAGCAGCCAATCCTACTCTGGAAACACCATATATTTT
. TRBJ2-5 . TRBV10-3 CAISSDSQETQYF TGTGCCATCAGCTCGGACAGCCAAGAGACCCAGTACTTC